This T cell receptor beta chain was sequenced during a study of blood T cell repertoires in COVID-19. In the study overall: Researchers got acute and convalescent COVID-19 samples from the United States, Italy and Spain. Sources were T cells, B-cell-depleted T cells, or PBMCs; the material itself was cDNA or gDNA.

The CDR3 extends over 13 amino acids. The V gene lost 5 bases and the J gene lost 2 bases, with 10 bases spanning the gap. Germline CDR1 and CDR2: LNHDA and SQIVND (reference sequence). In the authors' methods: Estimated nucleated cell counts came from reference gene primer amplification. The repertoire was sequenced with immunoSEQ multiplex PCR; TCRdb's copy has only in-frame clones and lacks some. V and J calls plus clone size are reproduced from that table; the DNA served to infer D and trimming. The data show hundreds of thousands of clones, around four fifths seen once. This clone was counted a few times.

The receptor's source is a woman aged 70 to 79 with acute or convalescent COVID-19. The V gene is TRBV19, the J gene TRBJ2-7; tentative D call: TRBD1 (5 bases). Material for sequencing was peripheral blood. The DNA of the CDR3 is TGTGCCAGTAGTCCAGGGTTAACCTACGAGCAGTACTTC. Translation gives CASSPGLTYEQYF.